The 21 T cell receptor beta chains given below trace back to one sample, sequenced in a study of T cells in Graves' hyperthyroidism and ophthalmopathy. The CDR3 regions of TCR beta were amplified from RNA transcripts. TCR CDR3 underwent first-round RT-PCR with the HTBI primer set. Each CDR3 protein gets one entry after TCRdb re-called the multiplex PCR reads with MiXCR. The sample consists of under 350,000 distinct CDR3 sequences, around a sixth of them appearing once. Input material: blood. The source of these receptors is a woman aged 50 to 65 with Graves' hyperthyroidism.

V usage is TRBV28 and J usage is TRBJ1-3, with no clear D. The CDR3 consists of 13 residues. Trimming took 3 bases from V and 2 from J, leaving 5 bases between them. Germline V gives CDR1 MDHEN, CDR2 SYDVKM. The CDR3 coding sequence is TGTGCCAGCAGTTTTATGGCTGGAAACACCATATATTTT. The encoded protein is CASSFMAGNTIYF. Drawing the rest from reference TRBV28 and TRBJ1-3, the complete variable domain is DVKVTQSSRYLVKRTGEKVFLECVQDMDHENMFWYRQDPGLGLRLIYFSYDVKMKEKGDIPEGYSVSREKKERFSLILESASTNQTSMYLCASSFMAGNTIYFGEGSWLTVV.

The chain carries TRBV5-1 and TRBJ1-6; 7 nucleotides align to TRBD1. The V segment lost 4 bases and the J segment 4 bases; nucleotides outside the gene matches: 11. The V gene's germline CDR1 is SGHRS and CDR2 YFSETQ. This CDR3 spans 17 amino acids. CDR3 nucleotide sequence: TGCGCCAGCAGCGACGGCGGGACAGCCAAATATAATTCACCCCTCCACTTT. This gives the protein CASSDGGTAKYNSPLHF.

This chain links TRBV5-1 with TRBJ2-1; possibly TRBD1 or TRBD2 for D (5 bases each). V lost 7 bases to trimming and J lost 7 bases, with 12 bases between them. The CDR3 contains 12 residues. The germline V gene has CDR1 SGHRS and CDR2 YFSETQ. CDR3 loop: CASGTYQNEQFF. CDR3 DNA sequence: TGCGCCAGCGGGACGTACCAAAATGAGCAGTTCTTC. The full variable domain, with the rest looked up from reference TRBV5-1 and TRBJ2-1, is KAGVTQTPRYLIKTRGQQVTLSCSPISGHRSVSWYQQTPGQGLQFLFEYFSETQRNKGNFPGRFSGRQFSNSRSEMNVSTLELGDSALYLCASGTYQNEQFFGPGTRLTVL.

A few counts support this clonotype. The J gene is TRBJ1-2, the V gene TRBV6-1; D is uncertain. Trimming removed 8 bases from V and 8 bases from J, with 9 bases in between. Germline assignment: CDR1 MNHNS and CDR2 SASEGT. The CDR3 covers 10 residues. This CDR3 is CASGEDGYTF. Here the CDR3 DNA reads TGTGCCAGCGGGGAAGACGGCTACACCTTC.

The table lists this clonotype with many counts. The CDR3 nucleotides are TGTGCCAGCAGTTCGGACAGGGTAGAGACCCAGTACTTC. Its protein is CASSSDRVETQYF. This chain joins TRBV27 and TRBJ2-5, with 8 bases lining up with TRBD1. CDR1 is MNHEY, CDR2 SMNVEV, per germline (reference sequence). Trimming cost V 4 bases and J 4 bases; bases outside gene matches: 2. This CDR3 has 13 amino acids.

This chain connects TRBV11-2 to TRBJ2-2; no clear D. Per germline, CDR1 SGHAT and CDR2 FQNNGV. This CDR3 has 13 amino acids. V was cut by 7 bases and J by 3 bases, with 9 bases left in between. In DNA form, the CDR3 reads TGTGCCAGCACGCTAGGAGACACCGGGGAGCTGTTTTTT. Translated: CASTLGDTGELFF.

Many counts were recorded for this clonotype. The CDR3 bases are TGTGCCAGCAGCTCTGGGGGACACTTCACCTACGAGCAGTACTTC. Its protein product is CASSSGGHFTYEQYF. The rearrangement joins TRBV6-1 to TRBJ2-7; tentatively, D is TRBD1 (6 bases). The germline V and J ends were trimmed by 6 bases and 2 bases, with 17 bases remaining between them. This CDR3 spans 15 amino acids. Germline CDR1 MNHNS, CDR2 SASEGT.

In its sample, this clonotype was seen a few times. The chain carries TRBV18 and TRBJ2-3; possibly TRBD2 for D (6 bases). The germline V gene has CDR1 KGHSH and CDR2 LQKENI. The CDR3 consists of 16 residues. V was clipped by 1 base and J by 6 bases, with 17 bases between them. The CDR3 loop is CASSPRGTPYPDTQYF. As DNA, the CDR3 is TGTGCCAGCTCACCACGCGGGACCCCTTATCCGGATACGCAGTATTTT.

The genes are TRBV9 and TRBJ2-4, with 7 bases that match TRBD2. From germline, CDR1 is SGDLS and CDR2 YYNGEE. V lost 0 bases to trimming and J lost 1 base; unmatched junction nucleotides: 7. CDR3 size: 17 residues. For the CDR3, the DNA is TGTGCCAGCAGCGTAGAAGCGGGATGGGGGGCCAAAAACATTCAGTACTTC. Residues: CASSVEAGWGAKNIQYF.

J is TRBJ2-3 and V is TRBV5-1; D might be TRBD1 (6 bases). The CDR3 has 13 amino acids. The germline V and J ends were trimmed by 0 bases and 5 bases, with 7 bases remaining between them. Germline V gene sequence: CDR1 SGHRS, CDR2 YFSETQ. CDR3 nucleotides: TGCGCCAGCAGCTTGGAGGGGGTAGATACGCAGTATTTT. Protein product: CASSLEGVDTQYF.

This clonotype has a count of ten or more. V usage is TRBV3-1 and J usage is TRBJ1-3, with a weak D call TRBD1 (5 bases). Germline CDR1 reads LGHDT; CDR2 reads YNNKEL (reference sequence). This CDR3 is built from 13 residues. Trimming removed 1 base at V and 7 bases at J, with 8 bases between. The CDR3, as DNA: TGTGCCAGCAGCCAAGGGGACGGGAACACCATATATTTT. It yields the protein CASSQGDGNTIYF.

This clonotype came up many times. The rearrangement joins TRBV3-1 to TRBJ2-7; D remains ambiguous. Germline V lookup: CDR1 LGHDT, CDR2 YNNKEL (reference sequence). Trimming pared 3 bases from V and 5 bases from J, leaving 5 bases between. The CDR3 has 11 amino acids. The CDR3 region is CASSQIHEQYF. CDR3 nucleotides: TGTGCCAGCAGCCAGATCCACGAGCAGTACTTC.

This clonotype occurred a few times. This chain joins TRBV20-1 and TRBJ1-2; D remains unclear. CDR3 length: 13 amino acids. V lost 3 bases and J 6 bases, leaving 14 bases between the germline ends. Germline assignment: CDR1 DFQATT and CDR2 SNEGSKA (reference sequence). The CDR3 bases are TGCAGTGCTAGGCCTAGGGCGGACCATGGCTACACCTTC. Translated, it gives CSARPRADHGYTF.

This clonotype was seen ten or more times. Germline and junction disagree at one end, which may indicate a read error. V usage is TRBV5-1 and J usage is TRBJ2-2; tentatively, D is TRBD2 (6 bases). Germline values: CDR1 SGHRS, CDR2 YFSETQ. The length of the CDR3 is 15 residues. The chain's CDR3 is CASSLAGGNTGELFF. In DNA form, the CDR3 reads TGTGCCAGCAGTTTGGCCGGGGGGAACACCGGGGAGCTGTTTTTT.

This clonotype was seen only a few times. The chain has TRBV6-1 and TRBJ1-2, with D uncertain. V lost 7 bases and J lost 2, with 14 bases in between. CDR1 MNHNS and CDR2 SASEGT come from the germline V gene. The CDR3 spans 14 residues. CDR3: CASTDALGNYGYTF. The CDR3, as DNA: TGTGCCAGCACTGATGCCCTCGGGAACTATGGCTACACCTTC.

Ten or more counts support this clonotype. The chain combines TRBV9 with TRBJ2-3, with a possible D match to TRBD1 (6 bases). There are 14 residues in the CDR3. Germline CDR1 reads SGDLS; CDR2 reads YYNGEE. V was shortened by 4 bases and J by 5 bases, with 14 bases between the two germline ends. CDR3 DNA sequence: TGTGCCAGCAGCCTCACAGGGTTTGTAGATACGCAGTATTTT. Residues: CASSLTGFVDTQYF.

This clonotype has at least ten counts. V gene TRBV20-1 combines with J gene TRBJ1-1; 7 nucleotides agree with TRBD1. The CDR3 covers 15 residues. Trimming at V came to 4 bases and at J to 7 bases, leaving 15 bases not matched to a gene. CDR1 and CDR2 from the germline V gene are DFQATT and SNEGSKA (reference sequence). CDR3 DNA sequence: TGCAGTGCTAAGGCGCCGGGACAGCCTTTTAGTGAAGCTTTCTTT. Protein: CSAKAPGQPFSEAFF.

The V call is TRBV6-1, the J call TRBJ1-1; 9 nucleotides match TRBD1. The CDR3 is 15 residues long. Germline CDR1 MNHNS, CDR2 SASEGT. V dropped 4 bases and J dropped 7; count of bases not matched to a gene: 10. The CDR3 loop is CASSVYPGQGHEAFF. CDR3 bases: TGTGCCAGCAGTGTTTACCCGGGACAGGGCCATGAAGCTTTCTTT.

This clonotype was counted only a few times. This chain joins TRBV29-1 and TRBJ1-6; no firm D call. The CDR3 sequence is 11 residues long. Trimming stripped 8 bases from V and 3 bases from J, with 5 bases between. CDR1 and CDR2 (germline): SQVTM, ANQGSEA. This chain's CDR3 is CSPHYNSPLHF. The CDR3 DNA reads TGCAGCCCTCACTATAATTCACCCCTCCACTTT.

This clonotype showed up just a few times. The rearrangement links TRBV6-1 to TRBJ2-1; 9 bases map to TRBD1. Trimming removed 11 bases from V and 5 bases from J; junction bases left unmatched: 7. From germline, CDR1 is MNHNS and CDR2 SASEGT. CDR3 length: 13 amino acids. This CDR3 is CAAQGAGDNEQFF. In nucleotides, the CDR3 is TGTGCCGCACAGGGGGCAGGGGACAATGAGCAGTTCTTC.

This clonotype was seen at least ten times. J is TRBJ2-2 and V is TRBV10-1; 9 positions agree with TRBD2. After removal of 6 bases from V and 7 bases from J, the junction contained 9 bases not matched to a gene. Germline V gene data show CDR1 as WNHNN and CDR2 as SYGVQD (reference sequence). This CDR3 is built from 15 residues. The CDR3 DNA sequence: TGCGCCAGCAGCAGAGTAGCGGGGGTGAACGGGGAGCTGTTTTTT. Its protein product is CASSRVAGVNGELFF.